This TCR beta chain is from a study of beta chain features in type 1 diabetes. Across the whole study: Cell yields, gender and age were comparable in patients and healthy donors. Study-level findings and limits: Shorter TCRB CDR3s, moderately but significantly so, marked every one of the four CD4+ subsets in Type 1 diabetes patients. For type 1 diabetes patients, VDJ junctions showed fewer insertions and more deletions. Possibly, sequencing cDNA over-represented cells that had high TCR expression levels.

With respect to this clone: Its matching antigen is unknown.

The V end lost 6 bases, the J end lost 4 bases, and 15 bases lay between the germline ends. Germline lookup yields CDR1 KGHSH and CDR2 LQKENI. The CDR3 sequence is 15 residues long. Reverse transcription of all isolated RNA meant that expressed TCRB transcripts were sequenced. Profiled with immunoSEQ multiplex PCR; TCRdb holds only in-frame clones, not every one. The sample has hundreds of thousands of clones, around an eighth seen once. Donors contributed one heparinised blood draw apiece, averaging approximately 120 mL. This chain joins TRBV18 and TRBJ1-4; TRBD1 is a possible D gene (5 bases). This TCR was recovered from a man aged 18 to 29 with type 1 diabetes. Sequences were obtained from naive CD4+ T cells from blood. The CDR3 DNA is TGTGCCAGCTCGCCCGACCGACAGATTAATGAAAAACTGTTTTTT. As protein: CASSPDRQINEKLFF.